In its sample, the clone carrying this T cell receptor (beta chain) was seen many times. The antigen remains unidentified. The data derive from a study of T cells in Graves' hyperthyroidism and ophthalmopathy. Study at large: Blood from the periphery was taken at initial diagnosis, before any treatment. Study-level findings and limits: In the blood, most expanded thyroid clonotypes above 0.001 appeared as well.

TCR beta CDR3 regions were amplified from RNA transcripts. When the TCR CDR3 underwent first-round RT-PCR, the HTBI primer set was used. TCRdb reprocessed the multiplex PCR reads with MiXCR, giving one entry per CDR3 protein. Of 700,000 to 950,000 distinct CDR3 sequences listed, just over 35% were seen once; the top ten hold around 31%. Absence of ophthalmopathy progression within 18 months defined stable Graves' hyperthyroidism. Orbital computed tomography and thyroid ultrasound, together with serum TRAb and thyroxine and clinical symptoms, were used for diagnoses. V lost 6 bases and J 3 bases, leaving 14 bases between the germline ends. This CDR3 comprises 13 residues. Germline V gene sequence: CDR1 DFQATT, CDR2 SNEGSKA (reference sequence).

The chain has TRBV20-1 and TRBJ1-2; D is undetermined. Sequencing was performed on blood. This clonotype was obtained from a woman in her thirties or forties with Graves' hyperthyroidism. The CDR3, as DNA: TGCAGTGCCCGTAACCCTCAGGACTATGGCTACACCTTC. Encoded protein: CSARNPQDYGYTF.